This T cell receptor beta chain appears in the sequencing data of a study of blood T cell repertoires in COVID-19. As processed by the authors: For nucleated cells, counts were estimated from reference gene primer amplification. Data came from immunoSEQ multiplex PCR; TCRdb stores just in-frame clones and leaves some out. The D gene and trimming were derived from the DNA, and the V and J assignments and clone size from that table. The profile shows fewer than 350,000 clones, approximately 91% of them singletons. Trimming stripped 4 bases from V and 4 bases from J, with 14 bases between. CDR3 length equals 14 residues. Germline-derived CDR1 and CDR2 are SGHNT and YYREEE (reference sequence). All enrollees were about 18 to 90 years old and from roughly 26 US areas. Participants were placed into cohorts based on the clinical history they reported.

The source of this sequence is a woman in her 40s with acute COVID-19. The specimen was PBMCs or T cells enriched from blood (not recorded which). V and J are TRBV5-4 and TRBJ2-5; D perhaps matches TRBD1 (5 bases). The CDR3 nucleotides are TGTGCCAGCAGCCGTGCGACAGATTTAGAGACCCAGTACTTC. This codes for CASSRATDLETQYF.